What follows describes a single TCR beta chain. As handled by the study authors: Counts of nucleated cells, estimated from reference gene primer amplification, were obtained. The table came from immunoSEQ multiplex PCR; TCRdb's copy has only in-frame clones and leaves some out. The V and J calls and clone size come from that table; D and trimming were worked out from the DNA. This table holds 150,000 to 200,000 clones, 80% to 90% found once. V was shortened by 0 bases and J by 3 bases, with 12 bases between the two germline ends. Germline CDR1 reads SGDLS; CDR2 reads YYNGEE. This CDR3 comprises 15 residues. This sample was included in a study of blood T cell repertoires in COVID-19. Study background: From the United States, Italy and Spain came samples of acute and convalescent COVID-19. The analysed material was cDNA or gDNA that came from T cells, B-cell-depleted T cells, or PBMCs.

This clonotype was obtained from a man aged 18 to 30 who had recovered from COVID-19. Sequencing was performed on peripheral blood. This chain links TRBV9 with TRBJ1-1, with D tentatively TRBD1 (5 bases). CDR3 nucleotides: TGTGCCAGCAGCGTAGGACAGTTTCGGGACACTGAAGCTTTCTTT. As protein: CASSVGQFRDTEAFF.